The 27 T cell receptor beta chains below come from one sample, sequenced in a study of Graves' ophthalmopathy and Graves' hyperthyroidism. Beta-chain TCR CDR3 regions were amplified from RNA transcripts. Scientists carried out first-round RT-PCR using HTBI primers and then a second-round multiplex PCR. TCRdb reanalysed the multiplex PCR reads using MiXCR and keeps one entry per CDR3 protein. This table holds under 400,000 distinct CDR3 sequences, roughly a sixth found once. The sequenced material came from peripheral blood. Source of these receptors: an adult man with Graves' ophthalmopathy.

At least ten counts were recorded for this clonotype. The V and J genes are TRBV6-5 and TRBJ1-6; 7 nucleotides agree with TRBD1. The V and J ends lost 3 bases and 0 bases, in that order; junction bases with no gene match: 5. CDR1 is MNHEY, CDR2 SVGAGI, per germline. The CDR3 is made up of 17 amino acids. The DNA of the CDR3 is TGTGCCAGCAGTTATCGACAGGGAAGCTCCTATAATTCACCCCTCCACTTT. Protein sequence: CASSYRQGSSYNSPLHF.

This clonotype was seen a few times. The J gene is TRBJ2-7, the V gene TRBV3-1; 9 nucleotides match TRBD1. With V trimmed by 5 bases and J by 2 bases, 4 bases remained unmatched. CDR3 length: 14 residues. Germline V gives CDR1 LGHDT, CDR2 YNNKEL (reference sequence). CDR3 protein: CASSKQGAPYEQYF. In DNA, the CDR3 is TGTGCCAGCAGCAAACAGGGGGCCCCCTACGAGCAGTACTTC.

This clonotype was counted at least ten times. This chain joins TRBV7-2 and TRBJ1-5, with 7 bases matching TRBD1. CDR3 size: 15 residues. Germline loops: CDR1 SGHTA, CDR2 FQGNSA. V trimming: 5 bases; J trimming: 1 base; junction bases outside the gene matches: 5. The CDR3 nucleotides are TGTGCCAGCAGCCGGGGGACAGCCAGCAATCAGCCCCAGCATTTT. The encoded protein is CASSRGTASNQPQHF.

The J gene is TRBJ1-5, the V gene TRBV6-1, with D possibly being TRBD1 (6 bases). V lost 6 bases to trimming and J lost 3 bases, with 12 bases between them. Germline lookup yields CDR1 MNHNS and CDR2 SASEGT. The CDR3 runs to 14 residues. CDR3 amino acids: CASRSSGANQPQHF. CDR3 nucleotide sequence: TGTGCCAGCAGATCATCGGGGGCCAATCAGCCCCAGCATTTT.

This clonotype was picked up many times. The V gene is TRBV6-2 or TRBV6-3, the J gene TRBJ2-7, with TRBD2 matching over 16 bases. Germline V gives CDR1 MNHEY, CDR2 SVGEGT. J lost 6 bases, V lost 0 bases, and 8 bases had no gene match. There are 18 residues in the CDR3. DNA of the CDR3: TGTGCCAGCAGTTACTCGAAGCGGGGGACTAGCGGGGGGGCCGAGCAGTACTTC. It yields the protein CASSYSKRGTSGGAEQYF.

This clonotype was picked up one time. The germline gene is not matched at one end of the junction; a read error may be the cause. The chain uses TRBV7-2 and TRBJ2-5; 7 positions agree with TRBD2. Germline V CDR1 and CDR2: SGHTA, FQGNSA. The CDR3 contains 14 residues. The CDR3 sequence: CASRLSSGSETQYF. The CDR3, as DNA: TGTGCCAGCAGGCTCTCTAGCGGTTCTGAGACTCAGTACTTC.

The chain joins TRBV20-1 to TRBJ2-5; the D gene is possibly TRBD1 (6 bases). This CDR3 has 13 amino acids. The V gene's germline CDR1 is DFQATT and CDR2 SNEGSKA (reference sequence). The V end was cut by 6 bases, the J end by 4 bases, with 15 bases between. The CDR3 region is CSAMGIGGETQYF. The CDR3 nucleotides are TGCAGTGCCATGGGTATAGGGGGAGAGACCCAGTACTTC.

This clonotype was observed a handful of times. The chain couples TRBV30 to TRBJ2-5, with D maybe TRBD2 (6 bases). The CDR3 covers 15 residues. Germline V CDR1 and CDR2: GTSNPN, SVGIG (reference sequence). Trimming left V 0 bases short and J 5 bases short, with 16 bases between. The CDR3 loop reads CAWSVPIGAGETQYF. The CDR3 coding sequence is TGTGCCTGGAGTGTACCGATAGGGGCGGGGGAGACCCAGTACTTC.

This clonotype was seen many times. CDR3 sequence: CASSRGTGAYEQYF. CDR3 nucleotide sequence: TGTGCCAGCAGCCGCGGGACAGGGGCCTACGAGCAGTACTTC. The chain couples TRBV7-3 to TRBJ2-7; TRBD1 aligns across 10 bases. Germline CDR1 SGHTA, CDR2 FQGTGA. V lost 5 bases and J lost 2; bases outside the gene matches: 3. CDR3 length equals 14 residues.

This clonotype was seen many times. V and J are TRBV5-1 and TRBJ2-2; the D gene could be TRBD1 or TRBD2 (5 bases each). The germline CDR1 and CDR2 sequences are SGHRS and YFSETQ. V dropped 0 bases and J dropped 5 bases, with 20 bases sitting between them. This CDR3 comprises 18 residues. CDR3 nucleotide sequence: TGCGCCAGCAGCTTGGCCGTTTATCAGGGTCGAGGGACCGGGGAGCTGTTTTTT. It is translated as CASSLAVYQGRGTGELFF.

This clonotype was found a few times. V is TRBV9 and J is TRBJ2-6; no clear D. V lost 0 bases to trimming and J lost 0 bases, with 4 bases between them. Germline V gene lookup returns CDR1 SGDLS and CDR2 YYNGEE. This CDR3 is built from 15 residues. CDR3 sequence: CASSVGDSGANVLTF. CDR3 sequence (DNA): TGTGCCAGCAGCGTAGGGGACTCTGGGGCCAACGTCCTGACTTTC. Variable domain in full (rest from reference TRBV9 and TRBJ2-6): DSGVTQTPKHLITATGQRVTLRCSPRSGDLSVYWYQQSLDQGLQFLIQYYNGEERAKGNILERFSAQQFPDLHSELNLSSLELGDSALYFCASSVGDSGANVLTFGAGSRLTVL.

The chain has TRBV7-8 and TRBJ2-5; tentatively, D is TRBD1 (5 bases). The CDR3 totals 16 residues. The ends were cut back, 3 bases at V and 3 bases at J, with 17 bases in the middle. Per the germline V gene, CDR1 is SGHVS and CDR2 is FQNEAQ. CDR3 residues: CASSFVGVRQKETQYF. The CDR3 bases are TGTGCCAGCAGCTTCGTGGGTGTAAGACAGAAAGAGACCCAGTACTTC.

In this sample, this clonotype turned up many times. This sequence joins TRBV5-1 and TRBJ2-5; 8 nucleotides match TRBD1. The CDR3 contains 15 residues. With 4 bases clipped from V and 5 bases from J, the junction kept 10 bases outside the gene matches. Per germline, CDR1 SGHRS and CDR2 YFSETQ. The CDR3 loop is CASSLGTGWAETQYF. The DNA for the CDR3 is TGCGCCAGCAGCCTCGGGACAGGATGGGCGGAGACCCAGTACTTC.

A word on this clonotype: An end of the junction differs from the germline gene, which may be a read error. V gene TRBV12-3 or TRBV12-4 combines with J gene TRBJ1-1; unclear D gene. CDR3 length equals 13 residues. The CDR3 sequence: CASSWQQNSEAFF. DNA for the CDR3: TGTGCCAGCAGCTGGCAGCAGAACAGTGAAGCTTTCTTT.

This clonotype was observed many times. The chain combines TRBV7-8 with TRBJ2-5; the D call may be TRBD1 or TRBD2 (5 bases each). Germline V gives CDR1 SGHVS, CDR2 FQNEAQ. The V gene lost 5 bases and the J gene lost 3 bases, with 19 bases spanning the gap. CDR3 size: 16 residues. CDR3 in amino acids: CASSRGTGLGEETQYF. CDR3 bases: TGTGCCAGCAGCAGGGGAACCGGGTTGGGGGAAGAGACCCAGTACTTC.

The chain joins TRBV24-1 to TRBJ2-2; D gene ambiguous. Per the germline V gene, CDR1 is KGHDR and CDR2 is SFDVKD. The CDR3 has 12 residues. V was trimmed by 9 bases and J by 4 bases, leaving 8 bases between them. The CDR3 here is CATRTVTGELFF. The CDR3 DNA follows: TGTGCCACCCGAACCGTCACCGGGGAGCTGTTTTTT.

The table lists this clonotype with many counts. The chain employs TRBV24-1 and TRBJ1-2; no firm D call. V was shortened by 2 bases and J by 7 bases, with 22 bases between the two germline ends. The CDR3 sequence is 17 residues long. Per the germline V gene, CDR1 is KGHDR and CDR2 is SFDVKD. The CDR3 DNA sequence: TGTGCCACCAGTGATTCCGGACCACACTCTCCTACTATTGGCTACACCTTC. Amino acids: CATSDSGPHSPTIGYTF.

There are many counts of this clonotype. The chain combines TRBV6-1 with TRBJ1-2; no definite D call. Looked up from germline, CDR1 is MNHNS and CDR2 is SASEGT. The length of the CDR3 is 14 residues. The V and J ends lost 9 bases and 5 bases respectively, with 19 bases between them. The CDR3 sequence: CASMDPTSPYGYTF. DNA for the CDR3: TGTGCCAGTATGGACCCCACAAGTCCATATGGCTACACCTTC.

The V gene is TRBV6-1, the J gene TRBJ2-7, with TRBD2 matching 14 bases. The CDR3 consists of 17 residues. Germline CDR1 is MNHNS and CDR2 is SASEGT. Losses at the gene ends were 6 bases for V and 3 bases for J; bases not matched to a gene: 10. The CDR3 loop reads CASSLSGTSGGRYEQYF. In DNA form, the CDR3 reads TGTGCCAGCAGCCTGTCCGGGACTAGCGGGGGCCGCTACGAGCAGTACTTC.

The table lists this clonotype with a few counts. The rearrangement uses TRBV6-5 and TRBJ2-5; D may be TRBD2 (5 bases). The V gene lost 3 bases and the J gene lost 4 bases, with 18 bases spanning the gap. The germline V gene has CDR1 MNHEY and CDR2 SVGAGI. The CDR3 length is 16 residues. The CDR3 DNA reads TGTGCCAGCAGTTATTCGGTCCCCTCTGGAGGAGAGACCCAGTACTTC. Translation gives CASSYSVPSGGETQYF.

This clonotype was seen many times. The chain has TRBV20-1 and TRBJ1-6; possible D gene TRBD1, 5 bases. The CDR3 has 11 residues. The germline V gene has CDR1 DFQATT and CDR2 SNEGSKA (reference sequence). Trimming cost V 3 bases and J 14 bases, with 11 bases left between them. As DNA, the CDR3 is TGCAGTGCTAGTGGGGACCTCACCCTCCACTTT. Encoded protein: CSASGDLTLHF.

This clonotype has at least ten counts. The chain's CDR3 is CSVDGGLNNEQYF. The CDR3 DNA sequence: TGCAGCGTTGACGGGGGGCTTAATAACGAGCAGTACTTC. The rearrangement joins TRBV29-1 to TRBJ2-7; TRBD2 is a possible D gene (7 bases). Trimming removed 3 bases from V and 5 bases from J, with 14 bases in between. The CDR3 length is 13 residues. Germline lookup yields CDR1 SQVTM and CDR2 ANQGSEA.

This clonotype was observed at least ten times. The V and J genes are TRBV7-8 and TRBJ2-7; perhaps TRBD1 as D (6 bases). CDR3 size: 15 residues. Germline CDR1 and CDR2: SGHVS and FQNEAQ. Trimming shortened V by 1 base and J by 3 bases, and 13 bases separated the two germline ends. The CDR3 sequence: CASSLVQGSLYEQYF. In DNA, the CDR3 is TGTGCCAGCAGCTTAGTACAGGGAAGTCTCTACGAGCAGTACTTC.

The chain employs TRBV6-2 or TRBV6-3 and TRBJ1-1, with 7 bases lining up with TRBD1. This CDR3 spans 18 amino acids. The V gene's germline CDR1 is MNHEY and CDR2 SVGEGT. V lost 6 bases, J lost 3 bases, and 19 bases stayed unmatched. The CDR3 region has the DNA TGTGCCAGCAGCACAGACAGGGCCGTTTGGGGGACCTACACTGAAGCTTTCTTT. Translation: CASSTDRAVWGTYTEAFF.

This clonotype came up many times. The V call is TRBV10-2, the J call TRBJ1-5; TRBD1 is a possible D gene (6 bases). This CDR3 is 16 amino acids long. V was shortened by 4 bases and J by 1 base, with 14 bases between the two germline ends. Germline assignment: CDR1 WSHSY and CDR2 SAAADI. CDR3 in DNA: TGCGCCAGCAGTGGGGCACAGGGTGGGAGCAATCAGCCCCAGCATTTT. It translates to CASSGAQGGSNQPQHF.

This clonotype was observed at least ten times. The V gene is TRBV6-1, the J gene TRBJ2-5, with D perhaps TRBD1 (6 bases). V was shortened by 0 bases and J by 0 bases, with 11 bases between the two germline ends. The CDR3 extends over 16 amino acids. Germline values: CDR1 MNHNS, CDR2 SASEGT. The CDR3, as DNA: TGTGCCAGCAGTGAAGCGGCAGGGGCGTACCAAGAGACCCAGTACTTC. Translating gives CASSEAAGAYQETQYF.

This clonotype was counted at least ten times. V usage is TRBV20-1 and J usage is TRBJ2-7, with D unclear. The CDR3 totals 13 residues. Trimming left V 1 base short and J 7 bases short, with 14 bases between. CDR1 and CDR2 from the germline V gene are DFQATT and SNEGSKA (reference sequence). Here the CDR3 reads CSARVDRFGEQYF. The CDR3, as DNA: TGCAGTGCTAGAGTCGATCGGTTCGGGGAGCAGTACTTC.